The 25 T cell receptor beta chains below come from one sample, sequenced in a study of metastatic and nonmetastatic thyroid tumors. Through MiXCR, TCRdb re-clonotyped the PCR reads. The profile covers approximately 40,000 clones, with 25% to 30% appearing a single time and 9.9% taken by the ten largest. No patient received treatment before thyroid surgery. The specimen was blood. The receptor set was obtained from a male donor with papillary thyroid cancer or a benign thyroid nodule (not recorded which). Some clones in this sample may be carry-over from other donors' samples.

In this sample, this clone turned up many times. Here the CDR3 reads CASSGPDSYEQYF. The CDR3 nucleotides read TGTGCCAGCAGTGGTCCAGACAGCTACGAGCAGTACTTC. The chain joins TRBV28 to TRBJ2-7; a possible D gene is TRBD1 (5 bases). Germline V lookup: CDR1 MDHEN, CDR2 SYDVKM. The V and J ends lost 5 bases and 3 bases respectively, with 11 bases between them. The CDR3 is 13 residues long.

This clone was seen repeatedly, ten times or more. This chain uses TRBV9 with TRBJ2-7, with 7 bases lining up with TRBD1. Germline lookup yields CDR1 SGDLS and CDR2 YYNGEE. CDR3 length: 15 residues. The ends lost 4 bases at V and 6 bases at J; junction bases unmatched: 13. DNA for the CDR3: TGTGCCAGCAGCCCCACCGGGACAAAGGGGGCCGAGCAGTACTTC. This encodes CASSPTGTKGAEQYF.

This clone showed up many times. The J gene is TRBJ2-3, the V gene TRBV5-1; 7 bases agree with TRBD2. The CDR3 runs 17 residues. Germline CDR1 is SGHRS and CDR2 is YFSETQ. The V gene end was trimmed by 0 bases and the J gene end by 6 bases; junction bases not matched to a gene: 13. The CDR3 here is CASSLAEGGRPLDTQYF. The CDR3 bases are TGCGCCAGCAGCTTGGCCGAGGGCGGGAGACCCTTGGATACGCAGTATTTT.

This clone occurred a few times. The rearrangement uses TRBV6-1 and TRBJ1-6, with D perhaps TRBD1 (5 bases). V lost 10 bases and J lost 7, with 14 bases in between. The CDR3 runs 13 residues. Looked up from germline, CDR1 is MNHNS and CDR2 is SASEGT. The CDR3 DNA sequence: TGTGCCACCTCATTGGACACAAATTCACCCCTCCACTTT. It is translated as CATSLDTNSPLHF.

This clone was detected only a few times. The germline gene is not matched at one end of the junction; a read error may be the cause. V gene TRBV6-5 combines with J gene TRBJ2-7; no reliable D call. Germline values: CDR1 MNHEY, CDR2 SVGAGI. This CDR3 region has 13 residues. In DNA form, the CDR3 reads TGCGCCAGCAGTTACCATGGGCCCTACGAGCAGTACTTC. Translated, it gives CASSYHGPYEQYF.

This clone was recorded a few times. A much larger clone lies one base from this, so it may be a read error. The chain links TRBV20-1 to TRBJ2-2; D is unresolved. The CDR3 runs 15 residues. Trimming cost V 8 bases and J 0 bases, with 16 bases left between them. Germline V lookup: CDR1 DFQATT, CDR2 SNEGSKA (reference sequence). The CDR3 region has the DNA TGCAGTTCCCCACGGGTGGGGTCGAACACCGGGGAGCTGTTTTTT. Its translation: CSSPRVGSNTGELFF.

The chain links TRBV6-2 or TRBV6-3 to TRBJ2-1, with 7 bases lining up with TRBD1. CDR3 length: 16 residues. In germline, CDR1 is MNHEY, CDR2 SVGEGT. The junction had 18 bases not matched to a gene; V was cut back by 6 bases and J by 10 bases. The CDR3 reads CASSLSATGFVGEQFF. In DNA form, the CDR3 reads TGTGCCAGCAGCTTGTCTGCGACAGGGTTCGTCGGGGAGCAGTTCTTC.

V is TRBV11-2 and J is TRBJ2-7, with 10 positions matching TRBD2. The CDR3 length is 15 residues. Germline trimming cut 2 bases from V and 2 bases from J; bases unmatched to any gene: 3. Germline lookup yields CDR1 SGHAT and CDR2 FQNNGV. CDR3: CASSLRLAGTYEQYF. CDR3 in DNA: TGTGCCAGCAGCTTACGACTAGCGGGTACCTACGAGCAGTACTTC.

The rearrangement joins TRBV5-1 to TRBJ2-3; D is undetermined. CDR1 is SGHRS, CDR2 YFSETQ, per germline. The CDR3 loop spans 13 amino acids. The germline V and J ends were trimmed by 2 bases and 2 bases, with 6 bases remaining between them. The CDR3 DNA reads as TGCGCCAGCAGCTTTCAGTCCACAGATACGCAGTATTTT. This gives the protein CASSFQSTDTQYF.

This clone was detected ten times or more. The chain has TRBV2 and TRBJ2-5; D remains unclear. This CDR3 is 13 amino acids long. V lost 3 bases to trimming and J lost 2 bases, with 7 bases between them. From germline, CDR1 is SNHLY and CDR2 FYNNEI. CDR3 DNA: TGTGCCAGCAGTGACTATGAGCAAGAGACCCAGTACTTC. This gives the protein CASSDYEQETQYF.

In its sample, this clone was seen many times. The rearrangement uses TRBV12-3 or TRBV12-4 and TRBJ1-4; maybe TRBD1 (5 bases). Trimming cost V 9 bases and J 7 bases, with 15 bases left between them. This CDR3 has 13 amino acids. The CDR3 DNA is TGTGCCAGTAAGAGGGACCCTGGTGAAAAACTGTTTTTT. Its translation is CASKRDPGEKLFF.

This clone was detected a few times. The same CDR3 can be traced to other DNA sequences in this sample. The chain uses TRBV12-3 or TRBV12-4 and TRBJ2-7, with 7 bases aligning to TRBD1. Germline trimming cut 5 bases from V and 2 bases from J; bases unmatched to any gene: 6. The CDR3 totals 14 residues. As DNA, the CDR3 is TGTGCCAGCAGTCCGGACAGGCATACCTACGAGCAGTACTTC. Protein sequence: CASSPDRHTYEQYF.

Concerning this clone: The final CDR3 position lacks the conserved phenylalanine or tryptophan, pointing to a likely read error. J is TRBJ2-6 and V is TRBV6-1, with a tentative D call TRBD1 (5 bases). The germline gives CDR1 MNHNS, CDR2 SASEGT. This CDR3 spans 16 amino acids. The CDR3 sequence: CASSPPEVSGANLLTL. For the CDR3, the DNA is TGTGCCAGCAGCCCCCCTGAGGTATCTGGGGCCAACCTCCTGACTCTC.

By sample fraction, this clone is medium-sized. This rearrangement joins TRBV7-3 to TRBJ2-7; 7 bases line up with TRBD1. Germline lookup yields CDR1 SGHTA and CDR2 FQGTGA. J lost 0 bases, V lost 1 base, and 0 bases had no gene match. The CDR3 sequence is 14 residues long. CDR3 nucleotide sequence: TGTGCCAGCAGCTTAAGGGACAGCTCCTACGAGCAGTACTTC. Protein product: CASSLRDSSYEQYF.

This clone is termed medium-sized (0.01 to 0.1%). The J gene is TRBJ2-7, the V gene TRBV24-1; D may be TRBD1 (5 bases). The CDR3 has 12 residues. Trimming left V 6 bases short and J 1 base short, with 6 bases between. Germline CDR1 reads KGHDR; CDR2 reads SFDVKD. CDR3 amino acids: CATSQGSYEQYF. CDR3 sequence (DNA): TGTGCCACCAGTCAGGGTTCCTACGAGCAGTACTTC.

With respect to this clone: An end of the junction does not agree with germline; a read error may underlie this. The CDR3 DNA follows: TGTGACAGCAGTTTACCAGGGAACTATGGCTACACATTC. Translating gives CDSSLPGNYGYTF. The V and J genes are TRBV28 and TRBJ1-2, with D perhaps matching TRBD1 (5 bases). The CDR3 covers 13 residues. Germline lookup yields CDR1 MDHEN and CDR2 SYDVKM.

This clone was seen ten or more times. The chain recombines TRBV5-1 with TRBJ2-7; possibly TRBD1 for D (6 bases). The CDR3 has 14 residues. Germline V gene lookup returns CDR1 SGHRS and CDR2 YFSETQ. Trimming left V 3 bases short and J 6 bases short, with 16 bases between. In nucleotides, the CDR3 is TGCGCCAGCAGCTACGGTTTACAGGGATCCGAGCAGTACTTC. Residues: CASSYGLQGSEQYF. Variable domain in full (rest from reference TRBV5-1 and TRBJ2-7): KAGVTQTPRYLIKTRGQQVTLSCSPISGHRSVSWYQQTPGQGLQFLFEYFSETQRNKGNFPGRFSGRQFSNSRSEMNVSTLELGDSALYLCASSYGLQGSEQYFGPGTRLTVT.

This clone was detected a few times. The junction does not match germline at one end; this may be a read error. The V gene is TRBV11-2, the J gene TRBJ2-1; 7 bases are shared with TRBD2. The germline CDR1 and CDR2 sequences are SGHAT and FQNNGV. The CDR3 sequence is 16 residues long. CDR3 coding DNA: TGTGCCAGCTGCCCATGGCTAGCGGAAATCTACAATGACCAGTTCTTC. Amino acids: CASCPWLAEIYNDQFF.

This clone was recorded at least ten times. CDR3 DNA sequence: TGCGCCAGCAGCCACCTGAGGACCCGGGACAGCTCCATATATTTT. Amino acids: CASSHLRTRDSSIYF. This sequence joins TRBV4-1 and TRBJ1-3; 7 bases map to TRBD1. The germline V gene has CDR1 MGHRA and CDR2 YSYEKL. The ends lost 3 bases at V and 11 bases at J; junction bases unmatched: 13. This CDR3 is 15 amino acids long.

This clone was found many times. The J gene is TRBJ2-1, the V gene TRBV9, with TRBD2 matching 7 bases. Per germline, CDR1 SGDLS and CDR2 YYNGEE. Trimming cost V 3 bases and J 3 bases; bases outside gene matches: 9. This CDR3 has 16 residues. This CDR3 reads CASSATLAAFYNEQFF. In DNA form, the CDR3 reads TGTGCCAGCAGCGCAACTCTAGCGGCATTCTACAATGAGCAGTTCTTC. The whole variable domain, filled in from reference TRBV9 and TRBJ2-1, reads DSGVTQTPKHLITATGQRVTLRCSPRSGDLSVYWYQQSLDQGLQFLIQYYNGEERAKGNILERFSAQQFPDLHSELNLSSLELGDSALYFCASSATLAAFYNEQFFGPGTRLTVL.

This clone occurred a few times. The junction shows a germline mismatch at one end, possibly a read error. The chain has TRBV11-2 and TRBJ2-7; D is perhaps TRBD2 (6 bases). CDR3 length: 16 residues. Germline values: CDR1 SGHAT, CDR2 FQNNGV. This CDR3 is CASSATSRTSSYEQDF. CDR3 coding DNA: TGTGCCAGCAGCGCAACTAGCCGGACGAGCTCCTACGAGCAGGACTTC.

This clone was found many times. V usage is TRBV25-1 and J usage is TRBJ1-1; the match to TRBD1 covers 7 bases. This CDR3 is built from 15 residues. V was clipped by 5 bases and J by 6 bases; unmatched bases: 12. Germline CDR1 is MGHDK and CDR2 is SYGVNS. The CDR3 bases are TGTGCCAGCAGTTTCCTCGGGGGCAGGGGGGCTGAAGCTTTCTTT. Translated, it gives CASSFLGGRGAEAFF.

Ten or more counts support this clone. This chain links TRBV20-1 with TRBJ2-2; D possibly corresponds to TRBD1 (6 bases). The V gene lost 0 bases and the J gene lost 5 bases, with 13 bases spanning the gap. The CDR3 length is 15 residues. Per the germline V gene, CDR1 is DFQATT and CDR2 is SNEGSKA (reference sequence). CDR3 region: CSARDGARGTGELFF. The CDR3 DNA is TGCAGTGCTAGAGACGGGGCTAGGGGGACCGGGGAGCTGTTTTTT.

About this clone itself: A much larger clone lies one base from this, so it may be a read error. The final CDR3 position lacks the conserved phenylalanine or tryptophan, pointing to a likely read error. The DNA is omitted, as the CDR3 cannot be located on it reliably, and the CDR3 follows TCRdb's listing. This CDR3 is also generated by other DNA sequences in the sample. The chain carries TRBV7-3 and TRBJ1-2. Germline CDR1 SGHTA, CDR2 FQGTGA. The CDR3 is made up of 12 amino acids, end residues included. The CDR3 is CASSADNVGYTL.

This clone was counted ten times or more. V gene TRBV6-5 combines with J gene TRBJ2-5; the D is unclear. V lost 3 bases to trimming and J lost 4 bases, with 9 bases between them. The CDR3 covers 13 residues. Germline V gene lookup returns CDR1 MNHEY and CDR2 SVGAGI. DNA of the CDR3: TGTGCCAGCAGTTATAGGGTTGGAGAGACCCAGTACTTC. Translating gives CASSYRVGETQYF.